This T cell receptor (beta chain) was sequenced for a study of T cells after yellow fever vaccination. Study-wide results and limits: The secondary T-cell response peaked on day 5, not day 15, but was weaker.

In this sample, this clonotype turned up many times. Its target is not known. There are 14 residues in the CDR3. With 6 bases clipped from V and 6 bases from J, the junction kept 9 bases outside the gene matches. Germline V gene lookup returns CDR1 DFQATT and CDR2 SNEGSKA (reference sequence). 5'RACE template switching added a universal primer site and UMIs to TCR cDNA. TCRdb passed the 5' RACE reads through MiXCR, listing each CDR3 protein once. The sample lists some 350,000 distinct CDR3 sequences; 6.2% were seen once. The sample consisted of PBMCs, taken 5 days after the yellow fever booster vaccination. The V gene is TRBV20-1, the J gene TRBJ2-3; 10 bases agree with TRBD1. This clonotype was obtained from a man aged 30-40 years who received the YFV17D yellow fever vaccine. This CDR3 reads CSARPGQGRDTQYF. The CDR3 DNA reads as TGCAGTGCCAGACCGGGACAGGGGAGGGATACGCAGTATTTT.